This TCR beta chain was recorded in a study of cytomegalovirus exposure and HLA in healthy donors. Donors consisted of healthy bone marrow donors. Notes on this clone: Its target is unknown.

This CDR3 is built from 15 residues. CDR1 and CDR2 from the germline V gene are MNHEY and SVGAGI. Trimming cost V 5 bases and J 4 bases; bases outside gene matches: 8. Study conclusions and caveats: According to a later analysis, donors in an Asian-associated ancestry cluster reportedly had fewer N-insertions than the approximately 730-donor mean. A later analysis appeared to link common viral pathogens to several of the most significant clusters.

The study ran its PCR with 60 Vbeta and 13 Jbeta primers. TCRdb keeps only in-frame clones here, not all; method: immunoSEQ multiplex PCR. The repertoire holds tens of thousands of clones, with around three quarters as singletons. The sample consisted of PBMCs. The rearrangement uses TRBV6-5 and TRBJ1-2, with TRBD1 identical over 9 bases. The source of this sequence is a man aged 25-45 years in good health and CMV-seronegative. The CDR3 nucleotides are TGTGCCAGCAGTCAGGGACAGGGCAAGAGCTATGGCTACACCTTC. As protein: CASSQGQGKSYGYTF.